This T cell receptor (beta chain) was captured in a study of cytomegalovirus exposure and HLA in healthy donors. This CDR3 region has 11 residues. CDR1 and CDR2 from the germline V gene are MGHDK and SYGVNS. Trimming shortened V by 7 bases and J by 1 base, and 4 bases separated the two germline ends. PCR was performed using 60 Vbeta and 13 Jbeta primers. This table comes from immunoSEQ multiplex PCR, and its TCRdb copy is limited to in-frame clones, with some not included. This table holds roughly 84,000 clones, over 75% found once. No CMV serostatus was recorded for this donor. This clone was seen only once.

This chain joins TRBV25-1 and TRBJ1-1; D gene unclear. Source material: PBMCs. The TCR comes from a human donor in good health. The chain's CDR3 is CASKRNTEAFF. In DNA form, the CDR3 reads TGTGCCAGCAAGAGGAACACTGAAGCTTTCTTT.